This TCR beta chain was captured in a study of T-cell reconstitution after alpha-beta-depleted transplantation in children. During its preparation, the TCRbeta library received unique molecular identifiers. MiXCR was run by TCRdb on the PCR reads, yielding one entry per CDR3 protein. The data contain hundreds of thousands of distinct CDR3 sequences, around 14% of them singletons. Germline CDR1 is SQVTM and CDR2 is ANQGSEA. The CDR3 is 13 residues long. Deletions cut 3 bases from V and 3 bases from J, with 11 bases between. This clonotype was detected many times. Its specificity is not known. Regarding the study as a whole: T-cell numbers and diversity one year post-transplant derived largely from freshly generated T cells. Surviving thymic progenitors and recipient T cells were the source of high TCRbeta diversity at day 60 in some patients. As was reported, about two months after transplant, alpha-beta T cells came from several hundred expanded graft clones.

This TCR was sampled from a girl aged 2 to 10 with congenital amegakaryocytic thrombocytopenia, due to receive a stem cell transplant. The chain recombines TRBV29-1 with TRBJ1-1; the D is unclear. The sequencing used PBMCs, collected before TCRalphabeta/CD19-depleted stem cell transplant. CDR3 loop: CSVEVQFDTEAFF. The CDR3, as DNA: TGCAGCGTTGAGGTACAGTTTGACACTGAAGCTTTCTTT.